Listed below are T cell receptor beta chains from one sample, sequenced in a study of neoadjuvant anti-PD-1 for oral cavity cancer. Sequencing was performed with immunoSEQ multiplex PCR; in TCRdb, only in-frame clones are kept and a portion is missing. The table lists about 15,000 clones, approximately 70% of them singletons. Sequences were derived from PBMCs, sampled before nivolumab (anti-PD-1) treatment. Receptors originate from a person aged 40-85 years with oral cavity squamous cell carcinoma. The CDR3 runs from the conserved cysteine through the conserved F or W. Fields, in order: V gene, J gene, CDR3 protein.

>TRBV2|TRBJ1-4
CASSEVGGTLRKLFF
>TRBV6-1|TRBJ1-2
CASSEGGDVSSGYTF
>TRBV2|TRBJ2-5
CASSEPTGETQYF
>TRBV21-1|TRBJ2-3
CASSKTGGTDTQYF
>TRBV11-2|TRBJ1-2
CASRRQGALDSYGYTF
>TRBV28|TRBJ1-5
CASSWGSNQPQHF
>TRBV7-9|TRBJ2-7
CASSLVSGTSTYEQYF
>TRBV4-1|TRBJ2-1
CASSQGGSGRVGNEQFF
>TRBV5-1|TRBJ2-1
CASSGANNEQFF
>TRBV5-1|TRBJ2-7
CASSSLNSYEQYF
>TRBV28|TRBJ2-7
CATHLTGAYEQYF
>TRBV4-1|TRBJ1-2
CASSQRGGVYGYTF
>TRBV5-1|TRBJ1-4
CASSLGGPAEKLFF
>TRBV25-1|TRBJ2-2
CASSEYMGDTGELFF
>TRBV11-2|TRBJ2-7
CASSLDTRYEQYF
>TRBV5-4|TRBJ2-1
CASSLVMISGSNEQFF
>TRBV7-3|TRBJ2-2
CASSLSLSNTGELFF
>TRBV27|TRBJ2-2
CASSWQGMNTGELFF
>TRBV7-9|TRBJ2-3
CASSQGTSALTDTQYF
>TRBV5-1|TRBJ2-1
CASSYDTGRYNEQFF
>TRBV5-4|TRBJ1-2
CASSLSTGTNYGYTF
>TRBV7-6|TRBJ2-7
CASSRDRDISYEQYF
>TRBV7-2|TRBJ1-2
CASSLSGDYGYTF
>TRBV7-2|TRBJ2-1
CASSKPPTPLHEQFF
>TRBV6-6|TRBJ2-7
CASRTSGGAYEQYF
>TRBV7-8|TRBJ1-2
CASRRGRTGALRYTF
>TRBV5-6|TRBJ1-1
CASSDYTGWETEAFF
>TRBV6-1|TRBJ2-1
CASREGGRSYNEQFF
>TRBV28|TRBJ2-5
CASSFVRRETQYF
>TRBV29-1|TRBJ1-5
CSVGDSALMGPQHF
>TRBV27|TRBJ1-1
CASSFRNSNTEAFF
>TRBV5-4|TRBJ2-1
CASSLAWQRGSHEQFF
>TRBV27|TRBJ1-2
CASWGIFNYGYTF
>TRBV20-1|TRBJ2-7
CSASRGYEQYF
>TRBV9|TRBJ1-2
CASSGTGTGVWGYTF
>TRBV11-2|TRBJ1-1
CASSRDVGTEAFF
>TRBV2|TRBJ1-1
CASSESRAQLGEAFF